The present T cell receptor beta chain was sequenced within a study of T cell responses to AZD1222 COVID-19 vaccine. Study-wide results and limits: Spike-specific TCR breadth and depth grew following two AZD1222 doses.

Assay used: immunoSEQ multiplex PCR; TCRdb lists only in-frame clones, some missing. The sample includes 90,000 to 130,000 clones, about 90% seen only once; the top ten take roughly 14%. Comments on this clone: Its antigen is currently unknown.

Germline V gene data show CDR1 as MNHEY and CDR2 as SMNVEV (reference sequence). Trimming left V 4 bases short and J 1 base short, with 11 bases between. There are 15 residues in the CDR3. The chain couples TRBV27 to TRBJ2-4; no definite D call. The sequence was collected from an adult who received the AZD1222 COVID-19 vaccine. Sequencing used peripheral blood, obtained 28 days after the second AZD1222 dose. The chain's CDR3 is CASSSWSVAKNIQYF. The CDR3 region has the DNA TGTGCCAGCAGTTCATGGTCGGTCGCCAAAAACATTCAGTACTTC.